What follows describes a single T cell receptor (beta chain). This CDR3 region has 13 residues. Looked up from germline, CDR1 is MDHEN and CDR2 is SYDVKM. V lost 6 bases to trimming and J lost 9 bases; unmatched junction nucleotides: 7. Clones were read by immunoSEQ multiplex PCR, and TCRdb kept only the in-frame ones, dropping some. The table records around 360,000 clones, over 75% of them present only once. The data derive from a study of blood T cell repertoires in COVID-19. The source material was PBMCs or T cells enriched from blood (not recorded which). The chain carries TRBV28 and TRBJ2-1, with TRBD2 matching over 8 bases. The TCR originated in a man in his forties in a cohort exposed to, infected with or recovered from COVID-19 (not recorded which). The CDR3 reads CASRGLGWSEQFF. The CDR3 region has the DNA TGTGCCAGCAGGGGACTAGGTTGGAGTGAGCAGTTCTTC.